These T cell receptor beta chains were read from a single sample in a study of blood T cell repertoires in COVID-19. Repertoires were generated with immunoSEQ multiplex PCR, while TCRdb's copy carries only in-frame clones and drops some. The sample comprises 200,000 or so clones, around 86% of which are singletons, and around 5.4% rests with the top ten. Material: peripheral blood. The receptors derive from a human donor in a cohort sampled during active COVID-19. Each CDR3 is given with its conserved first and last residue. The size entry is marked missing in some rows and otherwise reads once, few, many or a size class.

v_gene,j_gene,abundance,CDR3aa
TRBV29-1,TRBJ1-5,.,CSVGYSNQPQHF
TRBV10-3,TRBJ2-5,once,CAIRSSGSWETQYF
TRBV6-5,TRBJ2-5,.,CASRRTSSEMETQYF
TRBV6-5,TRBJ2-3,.,CASSSHTDTQYF
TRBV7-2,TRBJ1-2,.,CASSLSQSLGYTF
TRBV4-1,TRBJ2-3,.,CASSQDAWDSLVTDTQYF
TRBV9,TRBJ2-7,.,CASSVDVGAAYEQYF
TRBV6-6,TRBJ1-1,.,CASSYWGVAQAFF
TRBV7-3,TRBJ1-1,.,CASSFNRGNTEAFF
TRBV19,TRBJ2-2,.,CASSISSGRAIAGELFF
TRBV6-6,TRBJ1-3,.,CASRTSGAGNTIYF
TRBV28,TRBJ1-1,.,CASSLRQGVPEAFF
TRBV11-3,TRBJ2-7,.,CASSRQEDEQYF
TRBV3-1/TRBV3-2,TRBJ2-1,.,CASSQIMGGEIF
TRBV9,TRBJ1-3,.,CASSPRTGAFSGNTIYF
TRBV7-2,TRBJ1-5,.,CASSLDSFYQPQHF
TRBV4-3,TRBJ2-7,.,CASSQDAGPYEQYF
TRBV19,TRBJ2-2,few,CASSLAGGTGELFF
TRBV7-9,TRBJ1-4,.,CASSLVQVGREKLFF
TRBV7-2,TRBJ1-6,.,CASSFRLRTGRSPLHF
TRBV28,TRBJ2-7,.,CASSLLAGGSYEQYF
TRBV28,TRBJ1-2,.,CASRITGGSYGYTF
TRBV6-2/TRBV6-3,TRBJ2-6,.,CASSYKRDRGSSGANVLTF
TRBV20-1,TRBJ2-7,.,CSADGAYEQYF
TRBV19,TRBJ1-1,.,CASRHSTGVRRNTEAFF
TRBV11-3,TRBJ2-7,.,CASSLTSGAPYEQYF
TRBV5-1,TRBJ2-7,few,CASSQGSTYEQYF
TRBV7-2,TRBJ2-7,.,CASSFTGTSGKYEQYF
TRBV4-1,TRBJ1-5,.,CARLGTGIPYICSNQPQHF
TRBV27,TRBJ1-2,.,CASIWGRPGWHGYTF
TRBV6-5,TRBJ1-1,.,CASRPQGEVNTEAFF
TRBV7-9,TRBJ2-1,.,CASSLGRRSSYNEQFF
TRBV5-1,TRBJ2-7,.,CASSPGTRHEQYF
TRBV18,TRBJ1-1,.,CASSQWGTGNSEAFF
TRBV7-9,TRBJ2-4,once,CASSLASEILAKNIQYF
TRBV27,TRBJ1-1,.,CASSLGQWGTEAFF
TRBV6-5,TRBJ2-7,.,CASSLSGTLYEQYF
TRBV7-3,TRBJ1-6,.,CASSLLGGSSYNSPLHF
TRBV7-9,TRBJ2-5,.,CASSLAGGQETQYF
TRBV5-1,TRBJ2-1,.,CASSLEVAQYNEQFF
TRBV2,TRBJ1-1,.,CASSDGQGAGVATEAFF
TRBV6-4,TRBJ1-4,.,CASKGTRTVHGTNEKLFF
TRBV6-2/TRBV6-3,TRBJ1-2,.,CASSREIRQDDNYGYTF
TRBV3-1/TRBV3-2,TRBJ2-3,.,CASSLLSSTDTQYF
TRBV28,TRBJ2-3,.,CASSSGTRASWGRQYF
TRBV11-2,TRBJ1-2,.,CASSGAQQGYGYTF
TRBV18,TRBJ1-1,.,CASSPQGDGVTEAFF
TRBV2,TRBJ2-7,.,CASSDIATSRSSYEQYF
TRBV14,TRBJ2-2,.,CASSQLAGGGTGELFF
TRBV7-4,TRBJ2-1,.,CASSCGTSGRESYNEQFF
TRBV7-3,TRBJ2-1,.,CASSLIGTGVYNEQFF
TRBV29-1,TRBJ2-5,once,CSVEDRELEETQYF
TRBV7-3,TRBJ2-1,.,CASSLHRGEQFF
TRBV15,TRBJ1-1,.,CATSTRGSNTEAFF
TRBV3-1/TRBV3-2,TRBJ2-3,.,CASSQGYYSSTDTQYF
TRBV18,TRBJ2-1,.,CASSPSAGEQFF
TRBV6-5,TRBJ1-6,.,CASSLYNSPLHF
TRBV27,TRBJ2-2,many,CASRPLSTGELFF
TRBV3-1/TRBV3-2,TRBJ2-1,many,CASSLTGTGYNEQFF
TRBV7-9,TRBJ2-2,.,CASSFTGELFF